This T cell receptor (beta chain) originates from a study of blood T cell repertoires in COVID-19. This CDR3 region has 14 residues. V was clipped by 5 bases and J by 2 bases; unmatched bases: 4. The germline V gene encodes CDR1 MDHEN and CDR2 SYDVKM. Authors' processing steps: Amplifying reference gene primers gave estimates of nucleated cell counts. Some clones are missing from TCRdb's copy, which holds only in-frame ones; the method was immunoSEQ multiplex PCR. The DNA was the basis for D and trimming; V, J and clone size are from that table. The sample holds about 150,000 clones, about 73% seen once.

The sequencing sample was made of peripheral blood. J is TRBJ2-5 and V is TRBV28, with 8 positions matching TRBD1. This TCR derives from a man older than 75 with acute or convalescent COVID-19. CDR3: CASSAQGAQETQYF. The CDR3 DNA sequence: TGTGCCAGCAGTGCCCAGGGGGCTCAAGAGACCCAGTACTTC.